One and the same sample provided the 3 T cell receptor beta chains below, sequenced in a study of blood T cell repertoires in COVID-19. Sequencing used immunoSEQ multiplex PCR; TCRdb keeps in-frame clones, though not all of them. The data show 150,000 to 200,000 clones, with about 80% seen just once and around 12% held by the top ten. Sequencing used PBMCs or T cells enriched from blood (not recorded which). Receptor source: a man aged 45-60 years who had recovered from COVID-19.

This chain links TRBV6-1 with TRBJ1-1; tentatively, D is TRBD1 (6 bases). CDR1 and CDR2 (germline): MNHNS, SASEGT. Trimming shortened V by 2 bases and J by 1 base, and 14 bases separated the two germline ends. The CDR3 has 16 amino acids. CDR3 sequence: CASSEKDRLGNTEAFF. The DNA for the CDR3 is TGTGCCAGCAGTGAAAAGGACAGACTTGGGAACACTGAAGCTTTCTTT.

The chain recombines TRBV4-2 with TRBJ2-1, with TRBD1 matching 7 bases. J lost 0 bases, V lost 0 bases, and 5 bases had no gene match. The germline V gene encodes CDR1 LGHNA and CDR2 YNFKEQ. The CDR3 consists of 17 residues. CDR3 in amino acids: CASSQEEAGGSYNEQFF. The CDR3, as DNA: TGTGCCAGCAGCCAAGAGGAGGCAGGGGGCTCCTACAATGAGCAGTTCTTC.

This chain links TRBV6-1 with TRBJ1-3; D possibly corresponds to TRBD1 (5 bases). The CDR3 spans 15 residues. Germline V lookup: CDR1 MNHNS, CDR2 SASEGT. The V end lost 2 bases, the J end lost 2 bases, and 10 bases lay between the germline ends. The CDR3 DNA is TGTGCCAGCAGTGAATGGGCCAGGGCTGGAAACACCATATATTTT. It translates to CASSEWARAGNTIYF.